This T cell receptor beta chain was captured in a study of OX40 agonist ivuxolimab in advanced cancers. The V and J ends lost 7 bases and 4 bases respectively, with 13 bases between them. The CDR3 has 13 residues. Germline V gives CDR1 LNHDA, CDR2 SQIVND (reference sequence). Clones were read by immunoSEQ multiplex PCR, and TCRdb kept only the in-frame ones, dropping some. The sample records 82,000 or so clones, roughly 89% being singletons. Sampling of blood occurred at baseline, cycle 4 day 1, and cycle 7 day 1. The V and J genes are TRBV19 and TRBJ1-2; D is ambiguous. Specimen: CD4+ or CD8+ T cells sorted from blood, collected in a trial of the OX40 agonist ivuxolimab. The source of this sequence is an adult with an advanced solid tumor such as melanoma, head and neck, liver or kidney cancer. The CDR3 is CASTPGRPYGYTF. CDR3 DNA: TGTGCCAGTACCCCGGGGAGACCCTATGGCTACACCTTC.